This T cell receptor beta chain was sequenced in a study of T cells in localized non-small cell lung cancer. The protocol was immunoSEQ multiplex PCR, while the TCRdb copy is restricted to in-frame clones and leaves out a portion. This table holds around 1,500 clones, around 23% found once. General observations from the study: Clonality of T cells reached its maximum in uninvolved adjacent lung, surpassing tumor.

On this clone: Its antigen is currently unknown.

Sequencing used normal lung tissue next to the tumor, obtained before any cancer treatment. The clonotype was recovered from a woman aged 35-70 years with stage I lung adenocarcinoma.

Here the CDR3 reads CAWKDRVAGNTIYF. As DNA, the CDR3 is TGTGCCTGGAAAGACAGGGTAGCTGGAAACACCATATATTTT. The chain couples TRBV30 to TRBJ1-3, with 7 bases fitting TRBD1. The CDR3 extends over 14 amino acids. Germline CDR1 GTSNPN, CDR2 SVGIG (reference sequence). Trimming took 4 bases from V and 2 from J; bases not matched to a gene: 5.